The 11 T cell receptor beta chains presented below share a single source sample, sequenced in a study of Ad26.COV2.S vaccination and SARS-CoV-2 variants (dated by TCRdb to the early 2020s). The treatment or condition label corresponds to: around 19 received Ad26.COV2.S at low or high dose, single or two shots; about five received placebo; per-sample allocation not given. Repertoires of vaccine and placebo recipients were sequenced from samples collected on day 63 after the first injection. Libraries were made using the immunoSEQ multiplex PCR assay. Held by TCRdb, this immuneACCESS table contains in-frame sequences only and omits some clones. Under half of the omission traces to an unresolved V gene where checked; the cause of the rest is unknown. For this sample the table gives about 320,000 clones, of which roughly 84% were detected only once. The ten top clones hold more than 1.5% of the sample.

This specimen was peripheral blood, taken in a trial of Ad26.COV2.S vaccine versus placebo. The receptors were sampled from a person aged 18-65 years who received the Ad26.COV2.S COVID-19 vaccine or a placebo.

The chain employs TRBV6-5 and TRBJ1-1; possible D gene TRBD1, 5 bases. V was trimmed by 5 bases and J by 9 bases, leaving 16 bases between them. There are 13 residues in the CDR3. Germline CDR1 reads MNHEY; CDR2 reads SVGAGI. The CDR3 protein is CASSRGPTAKAFF. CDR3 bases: TGTGCCAGCAGTCGGGGACCAACAGCGAAAGCTTTCTTT.

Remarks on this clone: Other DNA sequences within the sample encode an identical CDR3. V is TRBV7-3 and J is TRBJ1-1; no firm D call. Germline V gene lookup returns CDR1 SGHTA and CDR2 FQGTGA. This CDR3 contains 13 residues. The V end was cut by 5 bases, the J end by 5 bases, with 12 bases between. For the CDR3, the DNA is TGTGCCAGCAGCCGACGGGCTGATACTGAAGCTTTCTTT. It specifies CASSRRADTEAFF.

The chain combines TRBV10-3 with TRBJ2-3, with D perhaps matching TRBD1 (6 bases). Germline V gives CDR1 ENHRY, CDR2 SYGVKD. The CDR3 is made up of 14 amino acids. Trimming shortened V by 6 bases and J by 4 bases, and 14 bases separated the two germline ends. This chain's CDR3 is CAIRPTGGADTQYF. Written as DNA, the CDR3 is TGTGCCATCAGACCGACAGGCGGCGCAGATACGCAGTATTTT.

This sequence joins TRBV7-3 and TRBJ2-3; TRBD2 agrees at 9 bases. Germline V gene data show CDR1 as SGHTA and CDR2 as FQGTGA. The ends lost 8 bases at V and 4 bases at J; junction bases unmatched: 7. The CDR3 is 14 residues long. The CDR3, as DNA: TGTGCCAGCGTTGGCGGGGGGGCCCCAGATACGCAGTATTTT. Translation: CASVGGGAPDTQYF. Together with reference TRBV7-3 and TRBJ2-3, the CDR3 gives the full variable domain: GAGVSQTPSNKVTEKGKYVELRCDPISGHTALYWYRQSLGQGPEFLIYFQGTGAADDSGLPNDRFFAVRPEGSVSTLKIQRTERGDSAVYLCASVGGGAPDTQYFGPGTRLTVL.

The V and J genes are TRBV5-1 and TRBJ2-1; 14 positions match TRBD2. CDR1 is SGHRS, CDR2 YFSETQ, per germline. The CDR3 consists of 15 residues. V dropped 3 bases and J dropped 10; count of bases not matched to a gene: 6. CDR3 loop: CASSYGLAGGLEQFF. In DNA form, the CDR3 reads TGCGCCAGCAGCTACGGACTAGCGGGGGGATTGGAGCAGTTCTTC.

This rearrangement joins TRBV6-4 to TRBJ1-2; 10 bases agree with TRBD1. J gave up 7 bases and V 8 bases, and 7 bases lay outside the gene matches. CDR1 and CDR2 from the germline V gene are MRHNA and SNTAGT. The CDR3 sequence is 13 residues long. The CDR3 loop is CASRTGGFGGYTF. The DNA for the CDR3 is TGTGCCAGCCGGACAGGGGGGTTTGGTGGCTACACCTTC.

DNA for the CDR3: TGTGCCAGCAGTTACCGAGGGGACACCGGGGAGCTGTTTTTT. Residues: CASSYRGDTGELFF. The gene calls are TRBV6-5 and TRBJ2-2; D possibly uses TRBD1 or TRBD2 (5 bases each). The CDR3 loop spans 14 amino acids. Trimming took off 2 bases at V and 3 bases at J, with 7 bases between the two ends. Per the germline V gene, CDR1 is MNHEY and CDR2 is SVGAGI.

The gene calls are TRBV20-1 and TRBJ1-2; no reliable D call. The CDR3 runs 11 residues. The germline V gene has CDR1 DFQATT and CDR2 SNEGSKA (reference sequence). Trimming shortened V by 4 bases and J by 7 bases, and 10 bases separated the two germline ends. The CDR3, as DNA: TGCAGTGCTACCAGTCAGACTGGCTACACCTTC. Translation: CSATSQTGYTF.

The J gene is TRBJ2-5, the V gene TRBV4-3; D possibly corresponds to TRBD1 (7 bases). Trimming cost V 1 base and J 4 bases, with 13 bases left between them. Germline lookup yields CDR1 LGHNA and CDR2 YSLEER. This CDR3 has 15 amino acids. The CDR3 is CASSQGNRGGETQYF. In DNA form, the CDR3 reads TGCGCCAGCAGCCAAGGCAACAGGGGAGGAGAGACCCAGTACTTC.

The CDR3 protein is CASSAGQGRGTDTQYF. Written as DNA, the CDR3 is TGTGCCAGCAGTGCCGGACAGGGACGGGGCACAGATACGCAGTATTTT. The chain couples TRBV6-1 to TRBJ2-3; TRBD1 agrees at 8 bases. V was pared by 4 bases and J by 1 base, with 7 bases of the junction left unmatched. The germline V gene encodes CDR1 MNHNS and CDR2 SASEGT. The CDR3 contains 16 residues.

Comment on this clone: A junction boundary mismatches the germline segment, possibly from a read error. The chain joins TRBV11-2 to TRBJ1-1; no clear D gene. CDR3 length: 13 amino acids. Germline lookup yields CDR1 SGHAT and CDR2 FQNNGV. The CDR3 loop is CASSSQTNSEAFF. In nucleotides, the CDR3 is TGTGCCAGCAGCTCGCAGACAAACAGTGAAGCTTTCTTT.